The 23 T cell receptor beta chains below were found in one sample sequenced in a study of radiotherapy plus CTLA-4 blockade in lung cancer. Profiled with immunoSEQ multiplex PCR; TCRdb holds only in-frame clones, not every one. The repertoire holds approximately 81,000 clones, with around 78% as singletons. The sample in question was peripheral blood, obtained from a patient treated with radiotherapy plus ipilimumab. The origin of the receptors is a human donor with non-small cell lung cancer who had a partial response to radiotherapy plus ipilimumab. Some clones in this sample may be carry-over from other donors' samples.

This clone was seen once. The chain combines TRBV10-3 with TRBJ2-7; 8 nucleotides match TRBD1. Germline V gene data show CDR1 as ENHRY and CDR2 as SYGVKD. V trimming: 0 bases; J trimming: 3 bases; junction bases outside the gene matches: 7. The CDR3 is 16 amino acids. This CDR3 is CAISESTGVGLYEQYF. CDR3 sequence (DNA): TGTGCCATCAGTGAGTCGACAGGGGTGGGCCTCTACGAGCAGTACTTC.

The rearrangement joins TRBV7-9 to TRBJ2-5, with a weak D call TRBD2 (6 bases). V was cut by 1 base and J by 5 bases, with 11 bases left in between. This CDR3 region has 14 residues. Germline-derived CDR1 and CDR2 are SEHNR and FQNEAQ (reference sequence). The CDR3 nucleotides are TGTGCCAGCAGCTTAGTCGGGAGAAGGGAGACCCAGTACTTC. Encoded protein: CASSLVGRRETQYF.

The genes are TRBV15 and TRBJ2-3; perhaps TRBD2 as D (6 bases). Trimming stripped 1 base from V and 2 bases from J, with 10 bases between. This CDR3 spans 15 amino acids. The germline V gene encodes CDR1 LNHNV and CDR2 YYDKDF (reference sequence). CDR3 amino acids: CATSRARGTTDTQYF. CDR3 nucleotides: TGTGCCACCAGCAGAGCACGGGGGACCACAGATACGCAGTATTTT.

The chain couples TRBV9 to TRBJ2-2, with 15 bases lining up with TRBD2. This CDR3 comprises 17 residues. Germline V gene lookup returns CDR1 SGDLS and CDR2 YYNGEE. Trimming cost V 4 bases and J 7 bases; bases outside gene matches: 8. DNA for the CDR3: TGTGCCAGCAGCCCCCGGACTAGCGGGGGGGCTGGCGGGGAGCTGTTTTTT. As protein: CASSPRTSGGAGGELFF.

J is TRBJ1-1 and V is TRBV6-5; D is uncertain. Germline-derived CDR1 and CDR2 are MNHEY and SVGAGI. The CDR3 covers 14 residues. The V end was cut by 2 bases, the J end by 1 base, with 8 bases between. CDR3 DNA: TGTGCCAGCAGTTACGCAGGATCGAACACTGAAGCTTTCTTT. Its protein product is CASSYAGSNTEAFF.

The rearrangement uses TRBV2 and TRBJ1-1, with D possibly TRBD1 on 5 matching bases. Looked up from germline, CDR1 is SNHLY and CDR2 is FYNNEI. Trimming took off 5 bases at V and 1 base at J, with 17 bases between the two ends. This CDR3 spans 16 amino acids. The CDR3 reads CASSRDFPWENTEAFF. The CDR3 nucleotides read TGTGCCAGCAGTCGGGACTTCCCGTGGGAGAACACTGAAGCTTTCTTT.

The rearrangement joins TRBV7-2 to TRBJ2-1; 7 bases are shared with TRBD2. This CDR3 region has 17 residues. Trimming took 6 bases from V and 0 from J; bases not matched to a gene: 11. Germline V CDR1 and CDR2: SGHTA, FQGNSA. CDR3 in DNA: TGTGCCAGCAGACGGGCGGGGCGGGGGAGCTCCTACAATGAGCAGTTCTTC. It yields the protein CASRRAGRGSSYNEQFF.

This clone was recorded a few times. The V and J genes are TRBV7-9 and TRBJ2-7; TRBD2 aligns across 8 bases. The CDR3 is 14 residues long. V was pared by 1 base and J by 7 bases, with 6 bases of the junction left unmatched. Germline loops: CDR1 SEHNR, CDR2 FQNEAQ (reference sequence). CDR3 DNA sequence: TGTGCCAGCAGCTTAGGACTAGGCGGGGGGGAGCAGTACTTC. It translates to CASSLGLGGGEQYF.

The table lists this clone with a count of one. The gene calls are TRBV6-5 and TRBJ2-7, with D possibly matching TRBD1 (6 bases). From germline, CDR1 is MNHEY and CDR2 SVGAGI. CDR3 size: 11 residues. V gave up 7 bases and J gave up 4 bases, with 8 bases separating them. CDR3 loop: CASTDSYEQYF. The DNA of the CDR3 is TGTGCCAGCACGGACAGTTACGAGCAGTACTTC.

This chain joins TRBV19 and TRBJ1-3, with 7 bases that match TRBD1. CDR3 length: 15 amino acids. V was pared by 3 bases and J by 2 bases, with 4 bases of the junction left unmatched. The germline V gene has CDR1 LNHDA and CDR2 SQIVND (reference sequence). CDR3 DNA sequence: TGTGCCAGTAGTATCGACGGGACAGCTGGAAACACCATATATTTT. Translating it yields CASSIDGTAGNTIYF. The full variable domain, rest sourced from reference TRBV19 and TRBJ1-3, is DGGITQSPKYLFRKEGQNVTLSCEQNLNHDAMYWYRQDPGQGLRLIYYSQIVNDFQKGDIAEGYSVSREKKESFPLTVTSAQKNPTAFYLCASSIDGTAGNTIYFGEGSWLTVV.

This rearrangement joins TRBV7-9 to TRBJ2-7; D might be TRBD2 (6 bases). Per germline, CDR1 SEHNR and CDR2 FQNEAQ (reference sequence). The CDR3 has 17 residues. V lost 0 bases and J 0 bases, leaving 15 bases between the germline ends. CDR3 bases: TGTGCCAGCAGCTTAGCGGGAGGCGGGGCGAGCTCCTACGAGCAGTACTTC. Protein: CASSLAGGGASSYEQYF.

The rearrangement links TRBV29-1 to TRBJ2-5, with 7 nucleotides matching TRBD2. The CDR3 is made up of 12 amino acids. Losses at the gene ends were 6 bases for V and 4 bases for J; bases not matched to a gene: 5. Germline CDR1 is SQVTM and CDR2 is ANQGSEA. The CDR3 bases are TGCAGCGTCTCGGGAGGAGGAGAGACCCAGTACTTC. Residues: CSVSGGGETQYF.

The genes are TRBV6-6 and TRBJ2-1; D may be TRBD1 (6 bases). The ends were cut back, 6 bases at V and 9 bases at J, with 15 bases in the middle. CDR1 and CDR2 (germline): MNHNY, SVGAGI (reference sequence). The CDR3 runs to 13 residues. The CDR3: CASRKTTGPEQFF. The CDR3 coding sequence is TGTGCCAGCAGGAAGACCACAGGGCCTGAGCAGTTCTTC.

V usage is TRBV19 and J usage is TRBJ2-7, with 8 bases lining up with TRBD2. CDR3 length: 14 amino acids. With V trimmed by 6 bases and J by 4 bases, 8 bases remained unmatched. Germline V gene lookup returns CDR1 LNHDA and CDR2 SQIVND (reference sequence). CDR3 sequence reads: CASSMGLERYEQYF. DNA of the CDR3: TGTGCCAGTAGCATGGGACTAGAAAGATACGAGCAGTACTTC.

This chain connects TRBV28 to TRBJ2-3; tentatively, D is TRBD1 (5 bases). Trimming stripped 4 bases from V and 4 bases from J, with 12 bases between. CDR1 MDHEN and CDR2 SYDVKM come from the germline V gene. The CDR3 length is 14 residues. Here the CDR3 reads CASSSHLGADTQYF. The CDR3 bases are TGTGCCAGCAGTTCCCATCTAGGGGCAGATACGCAGTATTTT.

The chain uses TRBV6-5 and TRBJ1-5; 8 nucleotides line up with TRBD1. This CDR3 has 14 amino acids. The V gene's germline CDR1 is MNHEY and CDR2 SVGAGI. V trimming: 10 bases; J trimming: 4 bases; junction bases outside the gene matches: 9. Here the CDR3 DNA reads TGTGCCACCCAGGGGGCAGGGAGTAATCAGCCCCAGCATTTT. Translating gives CATQGAGSNQPQHF.

This clone turned up a few times. The V gene is TRBV11-2, the J gene TRBJ2-7; D is undetermined. Per the germline V gene, CDR1 is SGHAT and CDR2 is FQNNGV. The length of the CDR3 is 13 residues. V was shortened by 3 bases and J by 2 bases, with 8 bases between the two germline ends. This chain's CDR3 is CASSFGSTYEQYF. In DNA form, the CDR3 reads TGTGCCAGCAGCTTCGGGTCCACCTACGAGCAGTACTTC.

The chain uses TRBV15 and TRBJ1-2; no clear D gene. Per the germline V gene, CDR1 is LNHNV and CDR2 is YYDKDF (reference sequence). CDR3 length: 17 residues. V was trimmed by 5 bases and J by 0 bases, leaving 19 bases between them. The CDR3 DNA reads as TGTGCCACCAGCTCTCCACGGGGAGCCGCGACTAACTATGGCTACACCTTC. This translates into CATSSPRGAATNYGYTF.

This chain links TRBV6-5 with TRBJ1-1; TRBD1 might be the D (6 bases). CDR3 length equals 15 residues. Germline lookup yields CDR1 MNHEY and CDR2 SVGAGI. V lost 6 bases and J 0 bases, leaving 14 bases between the germline ends. The CDR3 sequence: CASRRSRGMNTEAFF. The CDR3 region has the DNA TGTGCCAGCAGGCGAAGCAGGGGTATGAACACTGAAGCTTTCTTT.

This clone was counted between two and nine times. The rearrangement uses TRBV7-8 and TRBJ1-2; maybe TRBD1 (6 bases). Trimming removed 5 bases from V and 5 bases from J, with 18 bases in between. This CDR3 contains 15 residues. In germline, CDR1 is SGHVS, CDR2 FQNEAQ. The CDR3 bases are TGTGCCAGCAGCCTCCGGGACAAGCTACCATATGGCTACACCTTC. It translates to CASSLRDKLPYGYTF.

This chain uses TRBV9 with TRBJ1-3; the match to TRBD1 covers 7 bases. Germline CDR1 SGDLS, CDR2 YYNGEE. The junction had 2 bases not matched to a gene; V was cut back by 0 bases and J by 2 bases. This CDR3 is built from 15 residues. The CDR3 sequence is CASSVGTGAGNTIYF. CDR3 bases: TGTGCCAGCAGCGTAGGTACAGGGGCTGGAAACACCATATATTTT.

The chain has TRBV25-1 and TRBJ2-6, with D possibly TRBD1 on 5 matching bases. There are 15 residues in the CDR3. Per germline, CDR1 MGHDK and CDR2 SYGVNS. V was trimmed by 6 bases and J by 3 bases, leaving 12 bases between them. The CDR3 nucleotides are TGTGCCAGCAGCCGTCAGGGATATGGGGCCAACGTCCTGACTTTC. Protein sequence: CASSRQGYGANVLTF.

The chain is built from TRBV5-6 and TRBJ2-7, with TRBD1 as a possible D gene (7 bases). The CDR3 is 15 amino acids. V gave up 3 bases and J gave up 4 bases, with 17 bases separating them. Germline values: CDR1 SGHDT, CDR2 YYEEEE. The CDR3: CASSYLRAGGYEQYF. The CDR3 DNA sequence: TGTGCCAGCAGCTATCTGAGGGCAGGGGGGTACGAGCAGTACTTC. The entire variable domain, with the rest obtained from reference TRBV5-6 and TRBJ2-7, is as follows: DAGVTQSPTHLIKTRGQQVTLRCSPKSGHDTVSWYQQALGQGPQFIFQYYEEEERQRGNFPDRFSGHQFPNYSSELNVNALLLGDSALYLCASSYLRAGGYEQYFGPGTRLTVT.